A single sample is the source of the 27 T cell receptor beta chains below, sequenced in a study of T cell repertoires in cytomegalovirus infection. MiXCR was run by TCRdb on the reads, yielding one entry per CDR3 protein. The sample lists some 150,000 distinct CDR3 sequences, about 6.1% occurring once. Sequenced sample: PBMCs. The receptors derive from a human donor in good health (CMV status not recorded). Some clones in this sample may be carry-over from other donors' samples.

This clonotype has a count of ten or more. V and J are TRBV6-2 or TRBV6-3 and TRBJ1-5; a weak D match, TRBD1 (5 bases). Trimming removed 6 bases from V and 11 bases from J, with 17 bases in between. In germline, CDR1 is MNHEY, CDR2 SVGEGT. This CDR3 is built from 13 residues. The CDR3 DNA is TGTGCCAGCAGCTACAGGCTACTGCAGTCCCAGCATTTT. Translating gives CASSYRLLQSQHF.

This clonotype was recorded many times. The chain has TRBV7-2 and TRBJ1-2; perhaps TRBD1 as D (5 bases). Germline CDR1 SGHTA, CDR2 FQGNSA. V shed 0 bases and J shed 2 bases, with 10 bases lying between them. This CDR3 comprises 15 residues. CDR3 nucleotides: TGTGCCAGCAGCTTAGCGGGGGACCCGAACTATGGCTACACCTTC. It is translated as CASSLAGDPNYGYTF.

The table lists this clonotype with many counts. The chain carries TRBV5-1 and TRBJ2-5; D gene ambiguous. Trimming cost V 2 bases and J 3 bases, with 8 bases left between them. CDR3 length: 13 amino acids. From germline, CDR1 is SGHRS and CDR2 YFSETQ. This CDR3 reads CASSLRREETQYF. The DNA of the CDR3 is TGCGCCAGCAGCTTAAGGAGAGAAGAGACCCAGTACTTC.

This clonotype was picked up many times. The V and J genes are TRBV7-2 and TRBJ2-5; maybe TRBD1 (6 bases). The CDR3 is 16 residues long. V gave up 1 base and J gave up 2 bases, with 14 bases separating them. In germline, CDR1 is SGHTA, CDR2 FQGNSA. The CDR3 region is CASSLGAGQGQETQYF. CDR3 coding DNA: TGTGCCAGCAGCTTAGGAGCAGGCCAGGGGCAAGAGACCCAGTACTTC.

This clonotype has a handful of counts. The rearrangement joins TRBV20-1 to TRBJ2-5; 7 bases fit TRBD2. J gave up 4 bases and V 3 bases, and 2 bases lay outside the gene matches. Per germline, CDR1 DFQATT and CDR2 SNEGSKA (reference sequence). The CDR3 runs to 12 residues. CDR3 region: CSASAGAETQYF. The CDR3 DNA reads as TGCAGTGCTAGCGCGGGAGCAGAGACCCAGTACTTC.

This clonotype was observed many times. The chain uses TRBV7-2 and TRBJ2-1; D gene ambiguous. The CDR3 contains 11 residues. Germline loops: CDR1 SGHTA, CDR2 FQGNSA. Trimming took off 10 bases at V and 7 bases at J, with 11 bases between the two ends. The CDR3 spells CAMGRKNEQFF. The DNA for the CDR3 is TGTGCCATGGGAAGGAAGAATGAGCAGTTCTTC.

This clonotype was seen many times. This chain links TRBV11-3 with TRBJ2-3, with D hard to call. The V gene lost 4 bases and the J gene lost 2 bases, with 7 bases spanning the gap. In germline, CDR1 is SGHNT, CDR2 YENEEA. The CDR3 runs to 13 residues. The CDR3 DNA reads TGTGCCAGCAGCTCAACATTCACAGATACGCAGTATTTT. It specifies CASSSTFTDTQYF.

Points on this clonotype: This sequence may be a read error, since a much larger clone differs from it by one base. The V and J genes are TRBV7-2 and TRBJ2-6; tentatively, D is TRBD2 (5 bases). From germline, CDR1 is SGHTA and CDR2 FQGNSA. V lost 2 bases and J 2 bases, leaving 7 bases between the germline ends. The CDR3 loop spans 15 amino acids. As DNA, the CDR3 is TGTGCCAGCAGCTTAAGCGGACCTGGGGCCAACGTCCTGACTTTC. It yields the protein CASSLSGPGANVLTF.

This clonotype was seen repeatedly, ten times or more. The rearrangement links TRBV28 to TRBJ2-2; possibly TRBD1 for D (6 bases). CDR1 is MDHEN and CDR2 is SYDVKM in the germline V gene. Trimming took 6 bases from V and 3 from J, leaving 17 bases between them. CDR3 length: 16 amino acids. CDR3 sequence reads: CASSRSSGAYTGELFF. The CDR3 DNA is TGTGCCAGCAGCCGTTCCTCAGGGGCGTACACCGGGGAGCTGTTTTTT.

This clonotype occurred many times. The V call is TRBV15, the J call TRBJ1-2; a weak D match, TRBD1 (5 bases). CDR1 and CDR2 (germline): LNHNV, YYDKDF (reference sequence). The V and J ends lost 4 bases and 4 bases respectively, with 16 bases between them. The CDR3 has 15 residues. The CDR3 bases are TGTGCCACCAGCAAAGAAGTAGGGGAAGGCTATGGCTACACCTTC. Amino acids: CATSKEVGEGYGYTF.

The sample holds a few counts of this clonotype. This rearrangement joins TRBV7-8 to TRBJ1-1, with TRBD1 matching 8 bases. Looked up from germline, CDR1 is SGHVS and CDR2 is FQNEAQ. Losses at the gene ends were 2 bases for V and 6 bases for J; bases not matched to a gene: 11. This CDR3 has 16 residues. Here the CDR3 reads CASSLTLGTGIAEAFF. DNA of the CDR3: TGTGCCAGCAGCTTAACACTTGGGACAGGTATCGCTGAAGCTTTCTTT.

This clonotype occurred many times. This CDR3 reads CSARDHAGEGSPLHF. CDR3 nucleotides: TGCAGTGCTAGAGATCATGCAGGGGAGGGTTCACCCCTCCACTTT. The rearrangement links TRBV20-1 to TRBJ1-6; possibly TRBD1 for D (6 bases). The CDR3 covers 15 residues. CDR1 and CDR2 from the germline V gene are DFQATT and SNEGSKA (reference sequence). Trimming cost V 0 bases and J 9 bases, with 15 bases left between them.

This clonotype occurred a few times. The chain uses TRBV10-3 and TRBJ2-7; D is perhaps TRBD1 or TRBD2 (5 bases each). Germline V CDR1 and CDR2: ENHRY, SYGVKD. Trimming stripped 10 bases from V and 2 bases from J, with 15 bases between. The CDR3 covers 13 residues. The CDR3 loop reads CATRDGLTYEQYF. DNA of the CDR3: TGTGCCACAAGGGACGGATTAACCTACGAGCAGTACTTC.

The table lists this clonotype with many counts. The CDR3 is CASSQDPGRIHSGANVLTF. The CDR3 DNA is TGTGCCAGCAGCCAAGACCCGGGACGGATACACTCTGGGGCCAACGTCCTGACTTTC. The chain links TRBV4-2 to TRBJ2-6; D tentatively fits TRBD1 or TRBD2 (5 bases each). The ends were cut back, 0 bases at V and 0 bases at J, with 15 bases in the middle. This CDR3 has 19 residues. The germline V gene has CDR1 LGHNA and CDR2 YNFKEQ.

This clonotype was seen only a few times. The chain recombines TRBV28 with TRBJ1-5; perhaps TRBD1 as D (5 bases). The CDR3 loop spans 14 amino acids. Germline V lookup: CDR1 MDHEN, CDR2 SYDVKM. The V end lost 6 bases, the J end lost 1 base, and 10 bases lay between the germline ends. The CDR3 region is CASRNRDSNQPQHF. The CDR3 DNA follows: TGTGCCAGCAGAAACCGGGACAGCAATCAGCCCCAGCATTTT. Complete variable domain (other parts from reference TRBV28 and TRBJ1-5): DVKVTQSSRYLVKRTGEKVFLECVQDMDHENMFWYRQDPGLGLRLIYFSYDVKMKEKGDIPEGYSVSREKKERFSLILESASTNQTSMYLCASRNRDSNQPQHFGDGTRLSIL.

In its sample, this clonotype ranks as medium-sized. This chain links TRBV7-2 with TRBJ1-1, with 7 nucleotides matching TRBD1. The CDR3 consists of 15 residues. Germline CDR1 is SGHTA and CDR2 is FQGNSA. Germline trimming cut 4 bases from V and 5 bases from J; bases unmatched to any gene: 10. In DNA, the CDR3 is TGTGCCAGCAGCTCCCACAGGGGAACGGTAACTGAAGCTTTCTTT. Translated, it gives CASSSHRGTVTEAFF.

Ten or more counts support this clonotype. The chain is built from TRBV28 and TRBJ1-4, with TRBD1 matching over 7 bases. CDR1 is MDHEN, CDR2 SYDVKM, per germline. The ends lost 10 bases at V and 4 bases at J; junction bases unmatched: 6. The CDR3 consists of 13 residues. CDR3 in DNA: TGTGCCACCAGCGGGACAGTTAATGAAAAACTGTTTTTT. Protein product: CATSGTVNEKLFF.

In this sample, this clonotype turned up many times. This sequence joins TRBV19 and TRBJ2-2; D possibly corresponds to TRBD1 (6 bases). The CDR3 is 17 amino acids. Germline values: CDR1 LNHDA, CDR2 SQIVND (reference sequence). V gave up 3 bases and J gave up 3 bases, with 17 bases separating them. DNA of the CDR3: TGTGCCAGTAGTATCGGATATGTGGACAGTTACACCGGGGAGCTGTTTTTT. Its translation: CASSIGYVDSYTGELFF.

The V and J genes are TRBV24-1 and TRBJ1-4; unclear D gene. Germline CDR1 reads KGHDR; CDR2 reads SFDVKD. CDR3 length: 15 amino acids. Trimming stripped 4 bases from V and 8 bases from J, with 16 bases between. The CDR3 DNA reads TGTGCCACCAGTGACTCGGGAAGAGGAGAGGAAAAACTGTTTTTT. Protein sequence: CATSDSGRGEEKLFF.

V gene TRBV5-4 combines with J gene TRBJ2-7, with TRBD2 identical over 7 bases. The CDR3 covers 16 residues. CDR1 SGHNT and CDR2 YYREEE come from the germline V gene (reference sequence). Trimming removed 0 bases from V and 3 bases from J; junction bases left unmatched: 9. The CDR3 sequence is CASSLGGGPSVYEQYF. The CDR3 DNA reads as TGTGCCAGCAGCTTGGGGGGAGGGCCGTCAGTCTACGAGCAGTACTTC.

This clonotype showed up many times. The V and J genes are TRBV14 and TRBJ1-1; 9 bases agree with TRBD1. Germline V gives CDR1 SGHDN, CDR2 FVKESK. CDR3 length: 15 residues. V was pared by 3 bases and J by 4 bases, with 6 bases of the junction left unmatched. CDR3 loop: CASSHWDREGTEAFF. The CDR3 DNA reads as TGTGCCAGCAGCCACTGGGACAGGGAGGGCACTGAAGCTTTCTTT.

This clonotype was seen many times. The CDR3 is CASNQWTGRYNEQFF. The CDR3 DNA is TGTGCCAGCAATCAATGGACAGGCCGATACAATGAGCAGTTCTTC. The gene calls are TRBV7-8 and TRBJ2-1; TRBD1 matches at 7 bases. V lost 7 bases, J lost 4 bases, and 10 bases stayed unmatched. From germline, CDR1 is SGHVS and CDR2 FQNEAQ. The CDR3 sequence is 15 residues long.

This clonotype was detected ten times or more. The V and J genes are TRBV4-3 and TRBJ2-3; TRBD2 matches 10 bases. CDR1 and CDR2 from the germline V gene are LGHNA and YSLEER. The ends lost 0 bases at V and 6 bases at J; junction bases unmatched: 6. CDR3 length: 16 amino acids. This CDR3 reads CASSQDRLAGVDTQYF. The CDR3 DNA is TGCGCCAGCAGCCAAGATAGGCTAGCGGGGGTTGATACGCAGTATTTT.

Many counts were recorded for this clonotype. V gene TRBV2 combines with J gene TRBJ1-1; TRBD1 agrees at 7 bases. V shed 6 bases, J shed 1 base, and the junction held 8 bases outside the gene matches. The CDR3 sequence is 15 residues long. Per the germline V gene, CDR1 is SNHLY and CDR2 is FYNNEI. CDR3 amino acids: CASRVDRAANTEAFF. CDR3 nucleotides: TGTGCCAGCAGAGTCGACAGGGCTGCGAACACTGAAGCTTTCTTT.

The rearrangement links TRBV20-1 to TRBJ1-5; 7 nucleotides line up with TRBD1. The CDR3 extends over 19 amino acids. The trim removed 3 bases at V and 1 base at J, leaving 18 bases unmatched. The germline V gene has CDR1 DFQATT and CDR2 SNEGSKA (reference sequence). CDR3 loop: CSASFIGFDRARSNQPQHF. Written as DNA, the CDR3 is TGCAGTGCTAGTTTTATAGGATTCGACAGGGCTCGCAGCAATCAGCCCCAGCATTTT.

There are many counts of this clonotype. The rearrangement uses TRBV6-2 or TRBV6-3 and TRBJ2-7; 9 nucleotides match TRBD2. The CDR3 runs to 15 residues. Germline loops: CDR1 MNHEY, CDR2 SVGEGT. The V segment lost 2 bases and the J segment 5 bases; nucleotides outside the gene matches: 7. CDR3 in amino acids: CASSYPGTSFHEQYF. DNA of the CDR3: TGTGCCAGCAGTTACCCCGGGACTAGCTTCCACGAGCAGTACTTC.

As DNA, the CDR3 is TGTGCCAGCAGCTTTGGACGGGGGGCCCAAGAGACCCAGTACTTC. It yields the protein CASSFGRGAQETQYF. This rearrangement joins TRBV7-6 to TRBJ2-5; maybe TRBD2 (7 bases). The germline V gene has CDR1 SGHVS and CDR2 FNYEAQ. The CDR3 is 15 residues long. Trimming shortened V by 3 bases and J by 1 base, and 12 bases separated the two germline ends.